The clone carrying this T cell receptor beta chain has only a few counts. These data are taken from a study of blood T cell repertoires in COVID-19. Study context: The United States, Italy and Spain were the sources of the acute and convalescent COVID-19 samples.

Seattle patient enrollment occurred during active infection, with longitudinal follow-up thereafter. J gave up 0 bases and V 4 bases, and 0 bases lay outside the gene matches. The germline CDR1 and CDR2 sequences are SGHRS and YFSETQ. This CDR3 spans 14 amino acids. How the authors handled the data: Reference gene primers were amplified, and this amplification served to estimate nucleated cell counts. The repertoire was sequenced with immunoSEQ multiplex PCR; TCRdb's copy has only in-frame clones and lacks some. V and J calls and clone size are those listed in that table; D and trimming were worked out from the DNA. The table lists fewer than 300,000 clones, approximately 88% of them singletons, with almost 1.5% in the top ten.

The clonotype was recovered from a human donor with COVID-19, enrolled during active disease. The donor label of this sample is uncertain. This chain uses TRBV5-1 with TRBJ2-1, with 8 positions matching TRBD2. Sequenced material: peripheral blood. The CDR3 nucleotides read TGCGCCAGCAGCGGGACTAGCTCCTACAATGAGCAGTTCTTC. Translating gives CASSGTSSYNEQFF.